This T cell receptor beta chain comes out of a study of T-cell reconstitution after alpha-beta-depleted transplantation in children. This clonotype has at least ten counts. This sample's TCRbeta library carried unique molecular identifier barcodes. TCRdb itself ran the PCR reads through MiXCR, one entry per CDR3 protein. The repertoire holds a few hundred thousand distinct CDR3 sequences, with 10% to 15% as singletons. This CDR3 has 15 residues. Trimming took 5 bases from V and 4 from J, leaving 15 bases between them. Per germline, CDR1 SEHNR and CDR2 FQNEAQ (reference sequence). The chain is built from TRBV7-9 and TRBJ2-1; D might be TRBD2 (5 bases). The sequence was obtained from a male patient younger than 18 who had a stem cell transplant for acute myeloid leukemia, so the T cells may come from the graft donor. This specimen consisted of PBMCs, mostly from graft donor cells, obtained 360 days after TCRalphabeta/CD19-depleted stem cell transplant. Here the CDR3 reads CASSLLFRGYNEQFF. The CDR3 DNA follows: TGTGCCAGCAGCCTACTATTCCGGGGTTACAATGAGCAGTTCTTC.